Listed below are T cell receptor beta chains from one sample, sequenced in a study of T-cell memory formation after mild COVID-19. TCRdb ran MiXCR on the 5' RACE reads and lists one entry per CDR3 protein. The data show 65,000 to 95,000 distinct CDR3 sequences, 13% seen once. The sequenced sample was PBMCs or a T cell subset sorted from them (not recorded which). The receptors shown here come from a man aged 18 to 29 who had mild COVID-19 (a few samples of this study predate the infection). Cell type and time point are not known. Each CDR3 is given without its conserved first and last residue.

CDR3: ASSQAGNEQF; V: TRBV4-2; J: TRBJ2-1
CDR3: ASSLLYNEQF; V: TRBV7-2; J: TRBJ2-1
CDR3: ASSPHLYSTDTQY; V: TRBV12-3/TRBV12-4; J: TRBJ2-3
CDR3: ASSPERRRASGGDTQY; V: TRBV4-3; J: TRBJ2-3
CDR3: SYRVGLYNEQF; V: TRBV20-1; J: TRBJ2-1
CDR3: ASSLDPIGWVGTEAF; V: TRBV7-2; J: TRBJ1-1
CDR3: ASSYSRVAGELF; V: TRBV6-5; J: TRBJ2-2
CDR3: ASSLAQTYGYT; V: TRBV11-2; J: TRBJ1-2
CDR3: ASSYSNYDSILAKNIQY; V: TRBV6-5; J: TRBJ2-4
CDR3: ASSLWGTGNEQF; V: TRBV5-4; J: TRBJ2-1
CDR3: ASSKVRGGAETQY; V: TRBV21-1; J: TRBJ2-5